Described below is a single TCR beta chain sequence and its context. Antigen: not known. A much larger clone differs from this one at a single base, so this may be a read error. Treatment reported: skin biopsy from PPD injection site in Mantoux-positive individual. An oligonucleotide containing a UMI was ligated to the 3' end of TCR cDNA. This sample is part of a study of naive and memory T cell subsets. The germline CDR1 and CDR2 sequences are SEHNR and FQNEAQ (reference sequence). CDR3 size: 14 residues. Study outcomes and limitations: Tuberculin site TCR excess was interpreted as type IV hypersensitivity infiltration.

Amplification of ligated cDNA took four PCR rounds with SP2 and nested alpha and beta constant primers. TCRdb reanalysed the UMI-ligation and nested PCR reads using MiXCR and keeps one entry per CDR3 protein. The sample records 30,000 to 35,000 distinct CDR3 sequences, about 6.7% being singletons. The receptor's source is an adult in good health. Sequences were derived from skin, sampled from a tuberculin skin test site. This chain connects TRBV7-9 to TRBJ2-5; 7 positions match TRBD1. Here the CDR3 reads CASSFGTDQETHYF. The CDR3 nucleotides are TGTGCCAGCAGCTTTGGGACAGACCAAGAGACCCATTACTTC. Based on the CDR3 plus reference TRBV7-9 and TRBJ2-5, the full variable domain is DTGVSQNPRHKITKRGQNVTFRCDPISEHNRLYWYRQTLGQGPEFLTYFQNEAQLEKSRLLSDRFSAERPKGSFSTLEIQRTEQGDSAMYLCASSFGTDQETHYFGPGTRLLVL.